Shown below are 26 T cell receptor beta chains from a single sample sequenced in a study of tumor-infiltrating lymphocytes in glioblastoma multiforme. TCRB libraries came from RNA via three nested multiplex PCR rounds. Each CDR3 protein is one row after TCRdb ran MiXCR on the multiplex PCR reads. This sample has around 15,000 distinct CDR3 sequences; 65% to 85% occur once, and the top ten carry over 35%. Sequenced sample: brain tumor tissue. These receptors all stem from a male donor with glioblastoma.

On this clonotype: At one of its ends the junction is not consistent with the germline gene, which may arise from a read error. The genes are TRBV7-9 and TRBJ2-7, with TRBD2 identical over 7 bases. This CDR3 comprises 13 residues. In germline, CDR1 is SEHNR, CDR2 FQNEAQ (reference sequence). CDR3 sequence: CASSLAGNGEQYF. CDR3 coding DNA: TGTGCAAGCAGCTTAGCGGGCAACGGCGAGCAGTACTTC. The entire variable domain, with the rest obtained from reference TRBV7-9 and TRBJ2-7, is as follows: DTGVSQNPRHKITKRGQNVTFRCDPISEHNRLYWYRQTLGQGPEFLTYFQNEAQLEKSRLLSDRFSAERPKGSFSTLEIQRTEQGDSAMYLCASSLAGNGEQYFGPGTRLTVT.

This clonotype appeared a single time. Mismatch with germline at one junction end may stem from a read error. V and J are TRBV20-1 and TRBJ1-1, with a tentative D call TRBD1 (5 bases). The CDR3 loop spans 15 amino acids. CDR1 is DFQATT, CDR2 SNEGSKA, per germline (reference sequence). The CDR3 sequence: CCARDGGGLGYEAFF. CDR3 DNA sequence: TGCTGTGCCAGAGATGGGGGGGGACTTGGGTATGAGGCTTTCTTT.

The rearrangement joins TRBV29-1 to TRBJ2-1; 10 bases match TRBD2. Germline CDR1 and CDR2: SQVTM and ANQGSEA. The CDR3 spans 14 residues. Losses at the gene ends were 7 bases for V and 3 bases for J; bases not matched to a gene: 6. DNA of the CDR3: TGCAGCGGCGGAGGACTAGCGGACTACAATGAGCAGTTCTTC. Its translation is CSGGGLADYNEQFF.

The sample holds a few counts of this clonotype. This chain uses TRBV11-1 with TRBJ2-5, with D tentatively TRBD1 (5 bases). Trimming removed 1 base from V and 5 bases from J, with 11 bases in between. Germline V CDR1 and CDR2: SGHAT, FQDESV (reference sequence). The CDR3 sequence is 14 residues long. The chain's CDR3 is CASSLVGALETQYF. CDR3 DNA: TGTGCCAGCAGCTTAGTAGGGGCTTTGGAGACCCAGTACTTC.

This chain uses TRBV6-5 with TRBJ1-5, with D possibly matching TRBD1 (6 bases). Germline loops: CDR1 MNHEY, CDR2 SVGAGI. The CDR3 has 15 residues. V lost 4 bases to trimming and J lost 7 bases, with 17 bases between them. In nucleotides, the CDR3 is TGTGCCAGCAGTTTGTCCGGGGGCTCGGTACAGCCCCAGCATTTT. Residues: CASSLSGGSVQPQHF.

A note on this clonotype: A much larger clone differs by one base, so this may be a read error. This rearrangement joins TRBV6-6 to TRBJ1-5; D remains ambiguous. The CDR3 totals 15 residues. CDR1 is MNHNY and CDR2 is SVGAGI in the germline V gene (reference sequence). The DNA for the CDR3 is TGTCCCAGCAGTTACATGAAGGATAGCAATCAGCCCCAGCATTTT. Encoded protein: CPSSYMKDSNQPQHF.

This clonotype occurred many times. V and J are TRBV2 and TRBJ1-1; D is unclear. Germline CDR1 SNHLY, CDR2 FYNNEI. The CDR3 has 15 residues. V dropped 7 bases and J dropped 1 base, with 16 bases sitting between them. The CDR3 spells CASIRSSNANTEAFF. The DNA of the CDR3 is TGTGCCAGCATCCGATCGTCGAATGCGAACACTGAAGCTTTCTTT.

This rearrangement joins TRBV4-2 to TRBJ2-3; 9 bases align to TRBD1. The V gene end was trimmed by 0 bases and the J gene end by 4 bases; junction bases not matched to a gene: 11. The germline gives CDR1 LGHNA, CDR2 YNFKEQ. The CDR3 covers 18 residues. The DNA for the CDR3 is TGTGCCAGCAGCCAAGAACAACAGGGGGCGACGGGTCCAGATACGCAGTATTTT. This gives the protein CASSQEQQGATGPDTQYF.

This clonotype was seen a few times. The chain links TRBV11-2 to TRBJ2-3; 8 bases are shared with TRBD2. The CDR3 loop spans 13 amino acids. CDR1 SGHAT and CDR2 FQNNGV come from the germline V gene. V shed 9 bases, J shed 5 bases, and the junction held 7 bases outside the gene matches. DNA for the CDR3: TGTGCCAGTACTCTAGCGGGTGAAGATACGCAGTATTTT. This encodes CASTLAGEDTQYF.

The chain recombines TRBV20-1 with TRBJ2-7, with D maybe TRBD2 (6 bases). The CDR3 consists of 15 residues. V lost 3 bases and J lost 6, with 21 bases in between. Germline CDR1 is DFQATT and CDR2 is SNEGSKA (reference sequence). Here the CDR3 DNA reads TGCAGTGCTAGCGCATTCGGGAGTACGACCGTCGAGCAGTACTTC. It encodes CSASAFGSTTVEQYF.

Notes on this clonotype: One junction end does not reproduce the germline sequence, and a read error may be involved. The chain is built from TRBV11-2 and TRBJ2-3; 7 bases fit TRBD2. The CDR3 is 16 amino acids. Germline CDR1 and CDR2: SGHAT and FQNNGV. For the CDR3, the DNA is TGTGCCAACAGCCAGACTAGCCGAATTAGCACAGATACGCAGTATTTT. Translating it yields CANSQTSRISTDTQYF.

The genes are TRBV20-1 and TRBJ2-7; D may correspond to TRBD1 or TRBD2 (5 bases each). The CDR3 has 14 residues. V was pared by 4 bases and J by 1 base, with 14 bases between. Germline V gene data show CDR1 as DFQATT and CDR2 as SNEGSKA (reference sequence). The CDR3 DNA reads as TGCAGTGCTATGGGGCAGGGAGTATCCTACGAGCAGTACTTC. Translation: CSAMGQGVSYEQYF.

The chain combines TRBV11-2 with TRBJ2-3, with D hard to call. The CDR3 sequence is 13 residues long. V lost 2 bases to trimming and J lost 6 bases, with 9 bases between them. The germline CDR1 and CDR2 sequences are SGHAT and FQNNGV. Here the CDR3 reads CASSLREWDTQYF. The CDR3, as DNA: TGTGCCAGCAGCTTAAGAGAGTGGGATACGCAGTATTTT.

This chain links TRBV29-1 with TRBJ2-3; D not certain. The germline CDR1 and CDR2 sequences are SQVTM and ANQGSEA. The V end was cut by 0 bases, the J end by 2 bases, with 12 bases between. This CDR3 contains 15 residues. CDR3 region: CSVEDLWVNTDTQYF. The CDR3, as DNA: TGCAGCGTTGAAGATCTTTGGGTGAACACAGATACGCAGTATTTT.

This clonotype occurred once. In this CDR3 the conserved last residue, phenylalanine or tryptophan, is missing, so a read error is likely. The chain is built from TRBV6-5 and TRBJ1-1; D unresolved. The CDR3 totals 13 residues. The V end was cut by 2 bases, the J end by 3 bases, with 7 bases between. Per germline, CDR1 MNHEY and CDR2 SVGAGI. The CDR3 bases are TGTGCCAGCAGTTACAGGGAGTACACTGAAGCTTTCTTA. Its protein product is CASSYREYTEAFL.

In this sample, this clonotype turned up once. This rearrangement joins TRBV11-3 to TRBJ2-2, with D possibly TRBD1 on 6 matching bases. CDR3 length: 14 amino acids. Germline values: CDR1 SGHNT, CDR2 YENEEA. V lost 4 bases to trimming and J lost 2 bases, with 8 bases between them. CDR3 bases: TGTGCCAGCAGCTCACAGGGAAACACCGGGGAGCTGTTTTTT. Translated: CASSSQGNTGELFF.

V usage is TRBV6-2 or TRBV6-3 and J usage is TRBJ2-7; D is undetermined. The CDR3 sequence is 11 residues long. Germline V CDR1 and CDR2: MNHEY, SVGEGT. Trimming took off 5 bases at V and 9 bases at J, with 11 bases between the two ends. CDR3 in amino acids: CASSHGHGQYF. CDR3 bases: TGTGCCAGCAGTCACGGCCACGGGCAGTACTTC.

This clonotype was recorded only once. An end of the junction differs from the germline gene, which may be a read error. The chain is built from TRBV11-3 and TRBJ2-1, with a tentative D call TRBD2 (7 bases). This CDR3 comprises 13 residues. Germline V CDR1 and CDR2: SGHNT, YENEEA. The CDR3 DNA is TGTGCCATCAGCTCGAGGGGGGGGGGTAAGCAGTTCTTC. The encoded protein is CAISSRGGGKQFF.

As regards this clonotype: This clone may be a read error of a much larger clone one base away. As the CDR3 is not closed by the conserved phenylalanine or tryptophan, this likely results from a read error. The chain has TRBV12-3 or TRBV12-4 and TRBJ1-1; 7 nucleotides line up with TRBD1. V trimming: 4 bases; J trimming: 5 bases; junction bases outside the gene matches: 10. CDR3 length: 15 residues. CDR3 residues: CASSSPGGGLTEAFL. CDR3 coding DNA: TGTGCCAGCAGTTCTCCAGGGGGGGGGCTAACTGAAGCTTTCTTA.

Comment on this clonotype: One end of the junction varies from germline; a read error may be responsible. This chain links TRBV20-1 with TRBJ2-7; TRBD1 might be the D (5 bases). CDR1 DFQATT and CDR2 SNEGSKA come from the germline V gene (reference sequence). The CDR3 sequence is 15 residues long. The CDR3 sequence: CIARPGAGISYEQHF. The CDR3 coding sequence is TGCATTGCTAGACCTGGGGCTGGCATCTCCTACGAGCAGCACTTC.

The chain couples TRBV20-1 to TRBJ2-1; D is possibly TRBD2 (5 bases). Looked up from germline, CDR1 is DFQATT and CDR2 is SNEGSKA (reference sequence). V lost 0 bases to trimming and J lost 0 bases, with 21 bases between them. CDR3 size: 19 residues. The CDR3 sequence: CSARDEWTGGRSSYNEQFF. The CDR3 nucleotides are TGCAGTGCTAGAGATGAATGGACTGGCGGGCGAAGCTCCTACAATGAGCAGTTCTTC.

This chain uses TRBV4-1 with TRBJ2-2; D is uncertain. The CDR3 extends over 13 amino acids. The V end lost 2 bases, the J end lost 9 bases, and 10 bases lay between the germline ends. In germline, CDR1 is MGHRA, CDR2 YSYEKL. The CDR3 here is CASSQRLSRELFF. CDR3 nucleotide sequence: TGCGCCAGCAGCCAAAGACTCTCCCGGGAGCTGTTTTTT.

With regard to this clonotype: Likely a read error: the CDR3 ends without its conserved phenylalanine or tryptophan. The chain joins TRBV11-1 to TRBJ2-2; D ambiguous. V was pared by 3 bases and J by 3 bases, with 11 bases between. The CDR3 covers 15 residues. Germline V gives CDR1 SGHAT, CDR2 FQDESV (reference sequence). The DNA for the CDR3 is TGTGCCAGCAGCTTTATGGCGATGGACACCGGGGAGCTGTTTTCT. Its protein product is CASSFMAMDTGELFS.

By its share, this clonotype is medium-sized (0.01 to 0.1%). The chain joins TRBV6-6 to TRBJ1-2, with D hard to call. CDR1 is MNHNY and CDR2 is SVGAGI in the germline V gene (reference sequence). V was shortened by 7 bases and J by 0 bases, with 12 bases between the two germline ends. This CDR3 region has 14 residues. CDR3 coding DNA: TGTGCCAGCACCGGGGAGGCCACTAACTATGGCTACACCTTC. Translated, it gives CASTGEATNYGYTF.

The chain's CDR3 is CSARGLAGGLYVQYF. For the CDR3, the DNA is TGCAGTGCTAGAGGGCTAGCGGGAGGATTGTACGTGCAATACTTC. This chain uses TRBV20-1 with TRBJ2-7; 11 positions match TRBD2. J lost 13 bases, V lost 1 base, and 15 bases had no gene match. This CDR3 contains 15 residues. Germline V lookup: CDR1 DFQATT, CDR2 SNEGSKA (reference sequence).

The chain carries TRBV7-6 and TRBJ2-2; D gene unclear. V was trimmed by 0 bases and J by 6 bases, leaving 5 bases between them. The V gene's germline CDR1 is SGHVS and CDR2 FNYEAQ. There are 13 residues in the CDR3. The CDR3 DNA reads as TGTGCCAGCAGCTTAGCCCACTCCGGGGAGCTGTTTTTT. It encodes CASSLAHSGELFF.